This T cell receptor beta chain comes out of a study of Graves' ophthalmopathy and Graves' hyperthyroidism (dated by TCRdb to the late 2010s). For context, the study as a whole: Peripheral blood was collected at initial diagnosis, prior to any treatment. The study used signatures of the TCR beta repertoire to tell Graves' ophthalmopathy apart from Graves' hyperthyroidism and to predict which patients would progress to ophthalmopathy. In total, 135 blood samples were TCR-sequenced: approximately 42 ophthalmopathy, roughly 80 hyperthyroidism and some 17 hyperthyroidism-to-ophthalmopathy patients. In more than five hyperthyroidism patients, T-cell repertoires of thyroid tissue and blood were compared. For independent validation, a separate cohort was made up of approximately 19 hyperthyroidism patients plus 17 patients who later progressed from hyperthyroidism to ophthalmopathy. A discovery set of 90 to 100 patients (more than 40 ophthalmopathy, 57 stable hyperthyroidism) was enrolled to explore V-J signatures distinguishing ophthalmopathy from hyperthyroidism. Following sample collection, hyperthyroidism patients were given methimazole at a starting dose of 30 mg daily, and ophthalmopathy patients were given high-dose intravenous methylprednisolone.

As to this clonotype: Its antigen remains unidentified. No base quality information exists; no much larger clone differs at one position.

For repertoire sequencing, the TCR beta CDR3 regions were amplified from RNA transcripts. The first round of RT-PCR was done with HTBI primers and the Qiagen OneStep RT-PCR kit, and was followed by a second round of multiplex PCR, then size selection and purification. The libraries underwent paired-end sequencing with 100 bp reads on an Illumina HiSeq2000. For the original study's pipeline: SOAPnuke was used to process the reads, removing any read that contained adapters or uncalled bases, had a mean Phred below 15, or lacked an exact match to the constant primer or identifier. High-quality paired reads were merged with COPE v1.2.5. Clonotypes were defined as unique nucleotide sequences and were aligned to IMGT TRB V, D and J references using MiTCR v1.1. Only V-J combinations with frequency above 0.0001 were analysed, covering about 99% of repertoires. For each V-J combination, a TCR clonal expansion and chaos score was defined as the ratio of F50 clonal expansion to chaos observed in the TCRdist matrix. Welch's t-statistics and random forest were used to reduce features to approximately 13 V-J combinations, which were fed into a naive Bayes classifier. The similarity between thyroid and blood repertoires was quantified using the Morisita-Horn index. The raw public reads went through TCRdb reprocessing: fastp at Q25, MiXCR clone calling, in-frame beta chains kept. Merged by CDR3 protein, the rows form single entries marked with the most common genes and DNA. TCRdb's processing, not the authors', yielded these V and J calls. The sample table holds 300,000 to 350,000 distinct CDR3 sequences, of which roughly a sixth were seen once. The ten largest clones capture around an eighth of the sample.

From the germline V gene, CDR1 is SGDLS and CDR2 is YYNGEE. The CDR3 runs 13 amino acids, cysteine and phenylalanine included. Only CDR3 DNA remains: 39 bases, in frame from the first base. The trim is 0 bases for V and 6 bases for J, with a gap of 10 bases between the germline ends. Ophthalmopathy patients had moderately to severely active disease, Clinical Activity Score of at least 3, NOSPECS grade of at least 4, and disease duration under 3 months. Anyone with other autoimmune diseases, uncontrolled infections, pregnancy or lactation was excluded from the study. Diagnosis was based on clinical symptoms, serum thyroxine, TRAb, thyroid ultrasound and orbital computed tomography. Using Ficoll-Paque density gradient centrifugation, PBMCs were isolated from about 9.4 ml of fresh peripheral blood. Total RNA was extracted with Trizol reagent and quality-checked on an Agilent 2100 Bioanalyzer. What the work shows at the level of the full study, not this receptor alone: No statistical method was used to set the sample size in advance, and the investigators knew which group each participant was assigned to. In validation, the model predicted ophthalmopathy progression with more than 55% sensitivity and 72.22% specificity; roughly 11 predicted patients were CT-confirmed with GO in a median of 6.5 months. Most expanded thyroid clonotypes with frequency above 0.001 were also detected in blood, suggesting blood repertoires may reflect the thyroid immune response. The 13-signature model separated ophthalmopathy from stable hyperthyroidism with approximately 88% sensitivity and just under 84% specificity in cross-validation, and 80%/75% in the test set.

Rearrangement joined TRBV9 to TRBJ2-7; too little of a D gene remains to name it. Material for sequencing was peripheral blood. The clonotype originates from an adult man with Graves' ophthalmopathy. The nucleotide sequence is given as TGTGCCAGCAGCGTAGATAGTTCCGGCGAGCAGTACTTC. It codes for CASSVDSSGEQYF.